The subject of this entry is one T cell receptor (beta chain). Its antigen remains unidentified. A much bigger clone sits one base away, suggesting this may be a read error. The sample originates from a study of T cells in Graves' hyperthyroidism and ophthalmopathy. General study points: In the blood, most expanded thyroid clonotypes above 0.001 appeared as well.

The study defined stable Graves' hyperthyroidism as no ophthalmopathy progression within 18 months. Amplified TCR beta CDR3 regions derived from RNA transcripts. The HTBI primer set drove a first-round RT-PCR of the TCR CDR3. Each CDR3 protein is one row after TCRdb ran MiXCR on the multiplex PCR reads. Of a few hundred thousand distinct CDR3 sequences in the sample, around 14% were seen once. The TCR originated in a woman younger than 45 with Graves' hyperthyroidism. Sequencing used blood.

Here the CDR3 DNA reads TGTGCCAGCACCTCGGGCAGGGAGATTTTCAATGAGCAGTTCTTC. Its translation: CASTSGREIFNEQFF. This chain connects TRBV28 to TRBJ2-1; D assignment may be TRBD1 or TRBD2 (5 bases each). The V gene lost 7 bases and the J gene lost 6 bases, with 19 bases spanning the gap. The CDR3 consists of 15 residues. Germline V gene sequence: CDR1 MDHEN, CDR2 SYDVKM.